A single sample is the source of the 30 T cell receptor beta chains below, sequenced in a study of blood T cell repertoires in COVID-19. Libraries were prepared by immunoSEQ multiplex PCR; TCRdb keeps only in-frame clonotypes and omits some of them. In the table there are 95,000 to 100,000 clones, 80% to 90% of which are singletons. Sequenced sample: peripheral blood. The source of these receptors is an elderly man with acute or convalescent COVID-19.

This chain connects TRBV7-9 to TRBJ1-1; weak D call: TRBD1 (6 bases). The length of the CDR3 is 15 residues. The germline gives CDR1 SEHNR, CDR2 FQNEAQ (reference sequence). V lost 5 bases and J 1 base, leaving 14 bases between the germline ends. As DNA, the CDR3 is TGTGCCAGCAGCGTGAAGACAGGATGGAACACTGAAGCTTTCTTT. This sequence encodes CASSVKTGWNTEAFF.

This chain connects TRBV5-1 to TRBJ2-1, with TRBD2 as a possible D gene (6 bases). Trimming left V 4 bases short and J 10 bases short, with 21 bases between. CDR1 is SGHRS, CDR2 YFSETQ, per germline. The CDR3 totals 15 residues. CDR3 DNA: TGCGCCAGCAGCCAAACTAGCTTTACCCCCGGGGAGCAGTTCTTC. Translation gives CASSQTSFTPGEQFF.

The chain joins TRBV7-2 to TRBJ1-1, with 8 nucleotides matching TRBD1. CDR3 length equals 15 residues. Germline V CDR1 and CDR2: SGHTA, FQGNSA. V lost 5 bases and J lost 5; bases outside the gene matches: 10. The CDR3 DNA follows: TGTGCCAGCAGCCGGGGCGGACAGGGTTGGACTGAAGCTTTCTTT. This translates into CASSRGGQGWTEAFF.

The chain combines TRBV6-6 with TRBJ1-6; weak D call: TRBD1 (5 bases). Germline CDR1 MNHNY, CDR2 SVGAGI (reference sequence). The CDR3 covers 14 residues. V was clipped by 5 bases and J by 15 bases, with 20 bases between them. The CDR3 nucleotides read TGTGCCAGCAGTGCCACAGGTTTCTCCTCGCTCCTCCACTTT. It codes for CASSATGFSSLLHF.

This clone was seen a few times. The chain recombines TRBV5-1 with TRBJ2-7; no definite D call. This CDR3 is 14 amino acids long. Germline CDR1 is SGHRS and CDR2 is YFSETQ. V dropped 4 bases and J dropped 4 bases, with 15 bases sitting between them. For the CDR3, the DNA is TGCGCCAGCAGCAGAGACCCTCGAGGTTACGAGCAGTACTTC. Protein product: CASSRDPRGYEQYF.

V is TRBV28 and J is TRBJ2-2; no clear D gene. This CDR3 is built from 13 residues. The germline gives CDR1 MDHEN, CDR2 SYDVKM. Trimming took off 5 bases at V and 9 bases at J, with 13 bases between the two ends. The DNA for the CDR3 is TGTGCCAGCAGTCCTCCCTCCCACAGGGAGCTGTTTTTT. It encodes CASSPPSHRELFF.

The rearrangement uses TRBV6-6 and TRBJ1-3; TRBD1 agrees at 8 bases. Germline V CDR1 and CDR2: MNHNY, SVGAGI (reference sequence). CDR3 size: 16 residues. The junction had 11 bases not matched to a gene; V was cut back by 6 bases and J by 4 bases. As DNA, the CDR3 is TGTGCCAGCAGCAAACACCAGGGGGCGCGAGGAAACACCATATATTTT. Protein sequence: CASSKHQGARGNTIYF.

This clone was picked up a small number of times. The chain carries TRBV19 and TRBJ1-5; D not certain. Per the germline V gene, CDR1 is LNHDA and CDR2 is SQIVND (reference sequence). This CDR3 is 13 amino acids long. V lost 5 bases and J lost 1, with 6 bases in between. CDR3 sequence reads: CASSVTSNQPQHF. In nucleotides, the CDR3 is TGTGCCAGTAGTGTCACAAGCAATCAGCCCCAGCATTTT. Variable domain in full (rest from reference TRBV19 and TRBJ1-5): DGGITQSPKYLFRKEGQNVTLSCEQNLNHDAMYWYRQDPGQGLRLIYYSQIVNDFQKGDIAEGYSVSREKKESFPLTVTSAQKNPTAFYLCASSVTSNQPQHFGDGTRLSIL.

The J gene is TRBJ2-7, the V gene TRBV19; D might be TRBD1 (6 bases). CDR3 length equals 13 residues. The germline V gene encodes CDR1 LNHDA and CDR2 SQIVND (reference sequence). Trimming took 1 base from V and 6 from J, leaving 10 bases between them. The CDR3 region is CASSIGGRGEQYF. The CDR3 region has the DNA TGTGCCAGTAGTATAGGCGGCAGGGGCGAGCAGTACTTC.

The chain has TRBV15 and TRBJ2-5; 11 bases fit TRBD1. In germline, CDR1 is LNHNV, CDR2 YYDKDF (reference sequence). Trimming took 6 bases from V and 5 from J; bases not matched to a gene: 14. CDR3 length equals 17 residues. The CDR3 region is CATRSTGWTGGQETQYF. The CDR3 nucleotides are TGTGCCACCAGGTCCACTGGTTGGACAGGGGGCCAGGAGACCCAGTACTTC.

The gene calls are TRBV19 and TRBJ2-5; possibly TRBD2 for D (6 bases). Trimming removed 3 bases from V and 5 bases from J, with 19 bases in between. The CDR3 sequence is 16 residues long. Germline V gene lookup returns CDR1 LNHDA and CDR2 SQIVND (reference sequence). The CDR3 DNA is TGTGCCAGTAGTATGGGGGTAGCGGAAGCCCCTGAGACCCAGTACTTC. Protein sequence: CASSMGVAEAPETQYF.

The CDR3 DNA sequence: TGTGCCAGCAGCTTGACAGGATTTAGGGATGAAAAACTGTTTTTT. As protein: CASSLTGFRDEKLFF. The chain combines TRBV7-8 with TRBJ1-4; D is possibly TRBD1 (6 bases). The CDR3 has 15 amino acids. Trimming stripped 3 bases from V and 6 bases from J, with 14 bases between. Germline-derived CDR1 and CDR2 are SGHVS and FQNEAQ.

This sequence joins TRBV28 and TRBJ1-1; D might be TRBD1 (6 bases). Germline CDR1 and CDR2: MDHEN and SYDVKM. Trimming stripped 5 bases from V and 0 bases from J, with 7 bases between. The CDR3 loop spans 13 amino acids. The CDR3 here is CASSGTLNTEAFF. DNA of the CDR3: TGTGCCAGCAGTGGGACACTGAACACTGAAGCTTTCTTT.

V and J are TRBV25-1 and TRBJ2-2; 10 nucleotides match TRBD1. V was clipped by 4 bases and J by 3 bases; unmatched bases: 11. The germline gives CDR1 MGHDK, CDR2 SYGVNS. CDR3 length: 18 residues. CDR3 residues: CASSAKPGQGTHTGELFF. DNA of the CDR3: TGTGCCAGCAGTGCGAAACCGGGACAGGGGACTCACACCGGGGAGCTGTTTTTT.

V is TRBV19 and J is TRBJ1-2; 8 bases are shared with TRBD1. V lost 3 bases, J lost 5 bases, and 11 bases stayed unmatched. The CDR3 consists of 16 residues. CDR1 is LNHDA and CDR2 is SQIVND in the germline V gene (reference sequence). The CDR3 is CASSIAPGTGQYGYTF. Here the CDR3 DNA reads TGTGCCAGTAGTATTGCTCCAGGGACAGGCCAATATGGCTACACCTTC. The full variable domain, with the rest looked up from reference TRBV19 and TRBJ1-2, is DGGITQSPKYLFRKEGQNVTLSCEQNLNHDAMYWYRQDPGQGLRLIYYSQIVNDFQKGDIAEGYSVSREKKESFPLTVTSAQKNPTAFYLCASSIAPGTGQYGYTFGSGTRLTVV.

This sequence joins TRBV13 and TRBJ2-1; D call uncertain. The length of the CDR3 is 13 residues. Germline lookup yields CDR1 PRHDT and CDR2 FYEKMQ (reference sequence). Trimming took 5 bases from V and 10 from J, leaving 15 bases between them. CDR3 DNA: TGTGCCAGCAGCCCAAGCTCTCCCGGGGAGCAGTTCTTC. It is translated as CASSPSSPGEQFF. The full variable domain, in which reference TRBV13 and TRBJ2-1 provide the parts outside the CDR3, is AAGVIQSPRHLIKEKRETATLKCYPIPRHDTVYWYQQGPGQDPQFLISFYEKMQSDKGSIPDRFSAQQFSDYHSELNMSSLELGDSALYFCASSPSSPGEQFFGPGTRLTVL.

The chain joins TRBV3-1 (or the pseudogene TRBV3-2) to TRBJ2-3; no reliable D call. The CDR3 runs 15 residues. In germline, CDR1 is LGHDT, CDR2 YNNKEL (reference sequence). Deletions cut 1 base from V and 2 bases from J, with 10 bases between. The chain's CDR3 is CASSQASLLTDTQYF. In DNA, the CDR3 is TGTGCCAGCAGCCAAGCTAGTTTACTCACAGATACGCAGTATTTT.

This rearrangement joins TRBV6-7 to TRBJ2-3; 14 nucleotides match TRBD2. TRBV6-7 is filed as an ORF, its function uncertain. The CDR3 runs 21 residues. Unmatched junction bases numbered 19, after V lost 4 bases and J lost 4 bases. CDR3 DNA: TGTGCCAGCAGTTCGAGTGCTGGGCCGGGACTAGCGGGAGAATGGGCAGATACGCAGTATTTT. Translation: CASSSSAGPGLAGEWADTQYF.

The rearrangement joins TRBV28 to TRBJ2-7; 8 bases are a match to TRBD1. The length of the CDR3 is 14 residues. In germline, CDR1 is MDHEN, CDR2 SYDVKM. V gave up 5 bases and J gave up 4 bases; unmatched junction bases: 7. The CDR3: CASSLRDRTYEQYF. Written as DNA, the CDR3 is TGTGCCAGCAGTCTCCGGGACAGGACGTACGAGCAGTACTTC.

The chain carries TRBV20-1 and TRBJ1-4; possibly TRBD1 for D (5 bases). V gave up 3 bases and J gave up 1 base, with 15 bases separating them. Germline CDR1 DFQATT, CDR2 SNEGSKA (reference sequence). The CDR3 spans 16 residues. The CDR3 nucleotides are TGCAGTGCTAGTAAGGGGCTAGGGCAAACTAATGAAAAACTGTTTTTT. Amino acids: CSASKGLGQTNEKLFF.

This chain joins TRBV9 and TRBJ2-2; 7 positions agree with TRBD2. Germline CDR1 reads SGDLS; CDR2 reads YYNGEE. V lost 0 bases, J lost 4 bases, and 6 bases stayed unmatched. The CDR3 sequence is 16 residues long. CDR3 coding DNA: TGTGCCAGCAGCGTAGCTAGACTAGCTAGCACCGGGGAGCTGTTTTTT. Amino acids: CASSVARLASTGELFF.

V usage is TRBV7-9 and J usage is TRBJ2-3, with D unclear. This CDR3 has 14 residues. V shed 5 bases and J shed 3 bases, with 12 bases lying between them. Germline values: CDR1 SEHNR, CDR2 FQNEAQ (reference sequence). Here the CDR3 DNA reads TGTGCCAGCAGCCCGAAAGTCGAGACAGATACGCAGTATTTT. This gives the protein CASSPKVETDTQYF. Supplemented by reference TRBV7-9 and TRBJ2-3, the full variable domain reads DTGVSQNPRHKITKRGQNVTFRCDPISEHNRLYWYRQTLGQGPEFLTYFQNEAQLEKSRLLSDRFSAERPKGSFSTLEIQRTEQGDSAMYLCASSPKVETDTQYFGPGTRLTVL.

This chain joins TRBV29-1 and TRBJ2-3; 9 positions match TRBD1. This CDR3 is built from 14 residues. Trimming took 4 bases from V and 1 from J; bases not matched to a gene: 3. From germline, CDR1 is SQVTM and CDR2 ANQGSEA. The CDR3 loop reads CSVGTGAGTDTQYF. DNA for the CDR3: TGCAGCGTTGGGACAGGGGCCGGCACAGATACGCAGTATTTT.

This rearrangement joins TRBV9 to TRBJ2-1, with TRBD1 matching 8 bases. J gave up 8 bases and V 3 bases, and 7 bases lay outside the gene matches. Per germline, CDR1 SGDLS and CDR2 YYNGEE. This CDR3 region has 14 residues. CDR3 in DNA: TGTGCCAGCAGCGACCAACCGGGACAGGATGAGCAGTTCTTC. It yields the protein CASSDQPGQDEQFF. Supplemented by reference TRBV9 and TRBJ2-1, the full variable domain reads DSGVTQTPKHLITATGQRVTLRCSPRSGDLSVYWYQQSLDQGLQFLIQYYNGEERAKGNILERFSAQQFPDLHSELNLSSLELGDSALYFCASSDQPGQDEQFFGPGTRLTVL.

J is TRBJ2-3 and V is TRBV29-1; 8 positions match TRBD1. Germline assignment: CDR1 SQVTM and CDR2 ANQGSEA. This CDR3 contains 15 residues. Trimming removed 7 bases from V and 2 bases from J; junction bases left unmatched: 11. The CDR3 loop reads CSAGLQGGFTDTQYF. CDR3 DNA: TGCAGCGCTGGATTACAGGGGGGCTTCACAGATACGCAGTATTTT.

This chain uses TRBV3-1 (or the pseudogene TRBV3-2) with TRBJ2-7; D might be TRBD2 (6 bases). Trimming shortened V by 3 bases and J by 2 bases, and 17 bases separated the two germline ends. There are 16 residues in the CDR3. The germline V gene has CDR1 LGHDT and CDR2 YNNKEL (reference sequence). CDR3 in amino acids: CASSQDFLAQAYEQYF. Written as DNA, the CDR3 is TGTGCCAGCAGCCAGGACTTTCTAGCGCAGGCCTACGAGCAGTACTTC.

The V call is TRBV9, the J call TRBJ2-1, with D perhaps matching TRBD1 (6 bases). The V end lost 3 bases, the J end lost 7 bases, and 20 bases lay between the germline ends. Germline assignment: CDR1 SGDLS and CDR2 YYNGEE. This CDR3 spans 16 amino acids. CDR3: CASSAGIRTERNEQFF. In DNA form, the CDR3 reads TGTGCCAGCAGCGCTGGGATCAGGACAGAGCGGAATGAGCAGTTCTTC. The full variable domain, its missing parts supplied by reference TRBV9 and TRBJ2-1, is DSGVTQTPKHLITATGQRVTLRCSPRSGDLSVYWYQQSLDQGLQFLIQYYNGEERAKGNILERFSAQQFPDLHSELNLSSLELGDSALYFCASSAGIRTERNEQFFGPGTRLTVL.

V is TRBV5-8 and J is TRBJ2-1; weak D call: TRBD1 (6 bases). CDR3 length: 17 amino acids. The germline V gene has CDR1 SGHTS and CDR2 YDEGEE. Trimming left V 0 bases short and J 3 bases short, with 16 bases between. CDR3 in DNA: TGTGCCAGCAGCTTGGGGATTGGGGGCGCTATCTACAATGAGCAGTTCTTC. Amino acids: CASSLGIGGAIYNEQFF. The full variable domain, in which reference TRBV5-8 and TRBJ2-1 provide the parts outside the CDR3, is EAGVTQSPTHLIKTRGQQATLRCSPISGHTSVYWYQQALGLGLQFLLWYDEGEERNRGNFPPRFSGRQFPNYSSELNVNALELEDSALYLCASSLGIGGAIYNEQFFGPGTRLTVL.

The J gene is TRBJ2-7, the V gene TRBV5-1, with TRBD2 identical over 10 bases. The length of the CDR3 is 14 residues. The ends lost 2 bases at V and 6 bases at J; junction bases unmatched: 5. Germline lookup yields CDR1 SGHRS and CDR2 YFSETQ. The CDR3 DNA is TGCGCCAGCAGCTTCGGGGGACTAGCGAGCGAGCAGTACTTC. It encodes CASSFGGLASEQYF.

The J gene is TRBJ2-2, the V gene TRBV7-3; D ambiguous. The CDR3 runs 16 residues. Germline lookup yields CDR1 SGHTA and CDR2 FQGTGA. Trimming removed 5 bases from V and 6 bases from J, with 19 bases in between. CDR3 sequence: CASSPQRVVDPGELFF. CDR3 sequence (DNA): TGTGCCAGCAGCCCCCAACGGGTGGTCGATCCCGGGGAGCTGTTTTTT.